One sample yielded the 8 T cell receptor beta chains listed below, sequenced in a study of response to subunit inactivated influenza vaccine. TCRdb analysed the RT-PCR reads with MiXCR anew, one entry per CDR3 protein. The profile shows hundreds of thousands of distinct CDR3 sequences, about 18% of them singletons. Sequencing was performed on PBMCs from blood, taken 5 days after vaccination. The source is a man aged 45-65 years who received an inactivated influenza vaccine.

The chain recombines TRBV4-3 with TRBJ2-1; D is perhaps TRBD1 or TRBD2 (5 bases each). The CDR3 length is 13 residues. V shed 4 bases and J shed 12 bases, with 16 bases lying between them. Germline values: CDR1 LGHNA, CDR2 YSLEER. This CDR3 is CASSLSPGPRQFF. CDR3 coding DNA: TGCGCCAGCAGCCTCTCACCGGGACCGCGGCAGTTCTTC.

V is TRBV20-1 and J is TRBJ1-1; 8 positions match TRBD1. Germline V gene data show CDR1 as DFQATT and CDR2 as SNEGSKA (reference sequence). After removal of 0 bases from V and 3 bases from J, the junction contained 9 bases not matched to a gene. This CDR3 has 16 amino acids. CDR3 sequence: CSARDPGRGLYTEAFF. CDR3 nucleotide sequence: TGCAGTGCTAGAGATCCCGGCAGGGGGCTATACACTGAAGCTTTCTTT.

The V call is TRBV9, the J call TRBJ1-5, with 8 bases lining up with TRBD1. Germline CDR1 is SGDLS and CDR2 is YYNGEE. The junction had 4 bases not matched to a gene; V was cut back by 4 bases and J by 1 base. CDR3 length: 15 residues. DNA of the CDR3: TGTGCCAGCAGCACAGGACAGGGAAGCAATCAGCCCCAGCATTTT. It encodes CASSTGQGSNQPQHF.

In its sample, this clonotype was seen a few times. The chain carries TRBV5-1 and TRBJ2-3, with 10 bases matching TRBD2. The CDR3 extends over 15 amino acids. CDR1 SGHRS and CDR2 YFSETQ come from the germline V gene. The J segment lost 1 base and the V segment lost 4 bases, leaving 3 bases of the junction unmatched. In DNA form, the CDR3 reads TGCGCCAGCAGCAACCTAGCGGGGGGCACAGATACGCAGTATTTT. Translating it yields CASSNLAGGTDTQYF.

The rearrangement links TRBV20-1 to TRBJ2-6, with a tentative D call TRBD2 (6 bases). V lost 0 bases, J lost 4 bases, and 10 bases lay in between. The CDR3 length is 15 residues. Germline loops: CDR1 DFQATT, CDR2 SNEGSKA (reference sequence). The CDR3 DNA is TGCAGTGCTAGAGATGGAGGGACCGGGGCCAACGTCCTGACTTTC. Translated: CSARDGGTGANVLTF.

V and J are TRBV24-1 and TRBJ1-5, with D possibly being TRBD1 (5 bases). The length of the CDR3 is 14 residues. V was pared by 4 bases and J by 4 bases, with 10 bases between. From germline, CDR1 is KGHDR and CDR2 SFDVKD. CDR3 region: CATSEPRQNQPQHF. DNA for the CDR3: TGTGCCACCAGTGAGCCTCGACAGAATCAGCCCCAGCATTTT.

This clonotype has a count of ten or more. CDR3: CASSPLGTDTQYF. The CDR3, as DNA: TGTGCCAGCAGCCCTTTGGGGACAGATACGCAGTATTTT. The gene calls are TRBV27 and TRBJ2-3; D uncertain. The CDR3 extends over 13 amino acids. Deletions cut 6 bases from V and 3 bases from J, with 10 bases between. Germline CDR1 MNHEY, CDR2 SMNVEV (reference sequence).

This clonotype was seen many times. The rearrangement uses TRBV4-2 and TRBJ2-1; TRBD1 agrees at 7 bases. From germline, CDR1 is LGHNA and CDR2 YNFKEQ. The CDR3 covers 17 residues. Germline trimming cut 3 bases from V and 1 base from J; bases unmatched to any gene: 9. Written as DNA, the CDR3 is TGTGCCAGCAGCCAGGTCAGGCAGGGGGTTTCCTACAATGAGCAGTTCTTC. Translation: CASSQVRQGVSYNEQFF.